A selection of T cell receptor beta chains follows, all from one sample in a study of T cell repertoires in cytomegalovirus infection. TCRdb re-derived calls from the reads in MiXCR, one entry per CDR3 protein. The sample includes roughly 500,000 distinct CDR3 sequences, about 15% of them seen just once. The source material was CD8+ T cells from PBMCs. The receptors stem from a human donor in good health (CMV status not recorded). Some clones in this sample may be carry-over from other donors' samples. Both conserved end residues are part of each CDR3. D genes are given only for firm matches. Size is stated for part of the rows, as once, few or many counts, or as a class when the clone is expanded.

V	J	D	size	DNA	CDR3
TRBV18	TRBJ1-1	-	-	TGTGCCAGCTCACCACCGCGTGGAGCGGGGTTGAGAAACACTGAAGCTTTCTTT	CASSPPRGAGLRNTEAFF
TRBV20-1	TRBJ2-5	TRBD2	-	TGCAGTGCGTCAGCGGGAGGGCCCTTGGAGACCCAGTACTTC	CSASAGGPLETQYF
TRBV3-1	TRBJ2-2	TRBD2	-	TGTGCCAGCAGCCAAGAGAGGGGACTAGCGGCCTTGGCAGGGGAGCTGTTTTTT	CASSQERGLAALAGELFF
TRBV2	TRBJ2-5	-	few	TGTGCCAGCCGACCGGGACTGAGCACCCAAGAGACCCAGTACTTC	CASRPGLSTQETQYF
TRBV5-8	TRBJ2-7	TRBD2	few	TGTGCCAGCAGCATGTGGCTAGCGGACTCCTACGAGCAGTACTTC	CASSMWLADSYEQYF
TRBV6-5	TRBJ2-7	TRBD2	few	TGTGCCAGCCTAGCGGGGAACTACGAGCAGTACTTC	CASLAGNYEQYF
TRBV4-2	TRBJ2-7	-	-	TGTGCCAGCAGCCAAGAAGAGGCGGGGGCAACCTACGAGCAGTACTTC	CASSQEEAGATYEQYF
TRBV5-4	TRBJ2-1	TRBD2	-	TGTGCCAGCAGCTTGCTGACTAGCGGTTTACAGAATGAGCAGTTCTTC	CASSLLTSGLQNEQFF
TRBV11-1	TRBJ1-5	-	many	TGTGCCAGCAGCCGTAATAGCAATCAGCCCCAGCATTTT	CASSRNSNQPQHF
TRBV6-1	TRBJ2-1	TRBD1	-	TGTGCCAGCAGGAGACAGGGAAGTACTAATGAGCCGTTCTTC	CASRRQGSTNEPFF
TRBV7-9	TRBJ2-7	TRBD2	few	TGTGCCAGCAGCGATCAGCGGGGAGGGACCTACGAGCAGTACTTC	CASSDQRGGTYEQYF
TRBV7-9	TRBJ2-3	TRBD2	many	TGTGCCAGCAGTTACCGAAGCGCGGGGGGATTCACAGATACGCAGTATTTT	CASSYRSAGGFTDTQYF
TRBV6-1	TRBJ2-3	TRBD2	few	TGTGCCAGCAGTCCTTATAGCGGGGACAGCACAGATACGCAGTATTTT	CASSPYSGDSTDTQYF
TRBV7-2	TRBJ2-1	-	many	TGTGCCAGCAGCCTCCTTACTAGTCCGAGTGAGCAGTTCTTC	CASSLLTSPSEQFF
TRBV12-3/TRBV12-4	TRBJ2-1	-	many	TGTGCCAGCAGTCCCATGGGGCCTGATAGCTCCTACAATGAGCAGTTCTTC	CASSPMGPDSSYNEQFF
TRBV27	TRBJ1-5	-	-	TGTGCCAGCAGTTCCAAGGGCCAGGGGCCCGTTTATAGCAATCAGCCCCAGCATTTT	CASSSKGQGPVYSNQPQHF
TRBV12-3/TRBV12-4	TRBJ2-5	-	many	TGTGCCAGCAACATAGGGGGGGAGACCCAGTACTTC	CASNIGGETQYF
TRBV5-4	TRBJ1-1	TRBD1	many	TGTGCCAGCAGCTCACCTGTACAGGGGGTAGAGACTGAAGCTTTCTTT	CASSSPVQGVETEAFF
TRBV11-2	TRBJ2-5	TRBD2	many	TGTGCCAGCAGCTTAAATAGCGGGAGGGCTGGGGAGACCCAGTACTTC	CASSLNSGRAGETQYF
TRBV6-1	TRBJ2-7	-	many	TGTGCCAGCACTTCGCCCCTTCCCCCCTCCTACGAGCAGTACTTC	CASTSPLPPSYEQYF
TRBV6-5	TRBJ2-3	TRBD1	once	TGTGCCAGCAGGCGCCCCGGGACAGGCAGAGATACGCAGTATTTT	CASRRPGTGRDTQYF
TRBV7-2	TRBJ1-5	-	many	TGTGCCAGCAGCTTATTCGGGTGGAGAGGCAATCAGCCCCAGCATTTT	CASSLFGWRGNQPQHF
TRBV6-6	TRBJ2-1	TRBD2	few	TGTGCCAGCAGTCTCTCCGGGACTAGCGGGGTGAGGGCCTACAATGAGCAGTTCTTC	CASSLSGTSGVRAYNEQFF
TRBV11-2	TRBJ2-2	-	many	TGTGCCAGCAGCTTGAGGCTAGTGAACACCGGGGAGCTGTTTTTT	CASSLRLVNTGELFF
TRBV4-1	TRBJ2-7	TRBD2	few	TGCGCCAGCAGCCAGTTGGCGGGGGACGAGCAGTACTTC	CASSQLAGDEQYF
TRBV30	TRBJ2-3	TRBD2	few	TGTGCCTGGAGTGCCCCAGGACTAGCGGAGGCCACAGATACGCAGTATTTT	CAWSAPGLAEATDTQYF
TRBV7-2	TRBJ2-3	-	many	TGTGCCAGCAGCCTGCGGGGGCAGGGAGATACGCAGTATTTT	CASSLRGQGDTQYF
TRBV4-1	TRBJ1-4	TRBD1	-	TGTGCCAGCAGCCAACGGACAGGGGTTAATGAAAAACTGTTTTTT	CASSQRTGVNEKLFF
TRBV6-1	TRBJ1-1	-	few	TGTGCCAGCACCGATATATATCCCGGAAAAGCTTTCTTT	CASTDIYPGKAFF
TRBV7-9	TRBJ2-3	-	many	TGTGCCAGCAGCTTACCGGGAGTGGGAGATACGCAGTATTTT	CASSLPGVGDTQYF
TRBV7-9	TRBJ2-7	-	few	TGTGCCAGCAGCTCCACTTACTACGAGCAGTACTTC	CASSSTYYEQYF
TRBV28	TRBJ2-2	-	-	TGTGCCAGCAGTTTCGTTGGGTTAGGCACCGGGGAGCTGTTTTTT	CASSFVGLGTGELFF
TRBV9	TRBJ1-2	-	few	TGTGCCAGCAGCGTTTCATCGGGATTCAATAGGGAACCCTATGGCTACACCTTC	CASSVSSGFNREPYGYTF
TRBV19	TRBJ1-1	-	few	TGTGCCAGTAGTATAGTGCCCACAGGGTCGAACACTGAAGCTTTCTTT	CASSIVPTGSNTEAFF
TRBV12-3/TRBV12-4	TRBJ2-3	TRBD2	-	TGTGCCAGCTCTCCTGTGGGACTAGCGGGGGATACGCAGTATTTT	CASSPVGLAGDTQYF
TRBV19	TRBJ2-3	-	few	TGTGCCAGTAGGAACGATAGGGGGAGTGGCACAGATACGCAGTATTTT	CASRNDRGSGTDTQYF
TRBV7-6	TRBJ2-2	TRBD1	many	TGTGCCAGCAGCGACCGCCGGGACAGGGGACTCGTGAGCGCCGGGGAGCTGTTTTTT	CASSDRRDRGLVSAGELFF
TRBV9	TRBJ1-1	-	-	TGTGCCAGCAGCGTAGCGCAGGGCGCGTTGGACACTGAAGCTTTCTTT	CASSVAQGALDTEAFF
TRBV27	TRBJ2-1	-	many	TGTGCCAGCAGTTTAATAGCGGACAATGAGCAGTTCTTC	CASSLIADNEQFF
TRBV9	TRBJ1-1	-	many	TGTGCCAGCAGCGCGGGGGGCAGACAAAACACTGAAGCTTTCTTT	CASSAGGRQNTEAFF
TRBV5-1	TRBJ1-1	TRBD1	-	TGCGCCAGCAGCTTGGCTCAGGGGGCGAGAAACACTGAAGCTTTCTTT	CASSLAQGARNTEAFF
TRBV7-9	TRBJ2-3	TRBD2	-	TGTGCCAGCAGCCCGGGACTAAATCCCCTGGATAAGCAGTATTTT	CASSPGLNPLDKQYF
TRBV27	TRBJ2-7	-	-	TGTGCCAGCAGTACTCGGGCACCGTCCTACGAGCAGTACTTC	CASSTRAPSYEQYF
TRBV7-9	TRBJ1-4	-	many	TGTGCCAGCAGCTTAGCTGGGGTTTTCGATGAAAAACTGTTTTTT	CASSLAGVFDEKLFF
TRBV28	TRBJ2-1	-	many	TGTGCCAGCAGTTTGAATAGCGGCAACAATGAGCAGTTCTTC	CASSLNSGNNEQFF
TRBV6-1	TRBJ1-5	-	many	TGTGCCAGCAGAGCCCACGGACAGTCGGGCAATCAGCCCCAGCATTTT	CASRAHGQSGNQPQHF
TRBV5-1	TRBJ2-7	-	few	TGCGCCAGCAGCCCCGACCGAACTACCTACGAGCAGTACTTC	CASSPDRTTYEQYF
TRBV28	TRBJ2-5	-	-	TGTGCCAGCAGTTTATTTGGAACAGGACGACTCCAAGAGACCCAGTACTTC	CASSLFGTGRLQETQYF
TRBV27	TRBJ2-1	-	few	TGTGCCACCAGGTCGAACAATGAGCAGTTCTTC	CATRSNNEQFF
TRBV6-5	TRBJ2-6	TRBD1	many	TGTGCCAGCAGTTACGCGACAGGGTGGGGGGCCAACGTCCTGACTTTC	CASSYATGWGANVLTF
TRBV14	TRBJ1-1	-	-	TGTGCCAGCAGCCAAGAAAGGACCGTTCGGTTAGCTTTCTTT	CASSQERTVRLAFF
TRBV7-9	TRBJ2-1	-	-	TGTGCCAGCAGCTCATTGGAGGGCCGGAATGAGCAGTTCTTC	CASSSLEGRNEQFF
TRBV7-3	TRBJ1-1	-	many	TGTGCCAGCAGCCGGAATAGCAACACTGAAGCTTTCTTT	CASSRNSNTEAFF